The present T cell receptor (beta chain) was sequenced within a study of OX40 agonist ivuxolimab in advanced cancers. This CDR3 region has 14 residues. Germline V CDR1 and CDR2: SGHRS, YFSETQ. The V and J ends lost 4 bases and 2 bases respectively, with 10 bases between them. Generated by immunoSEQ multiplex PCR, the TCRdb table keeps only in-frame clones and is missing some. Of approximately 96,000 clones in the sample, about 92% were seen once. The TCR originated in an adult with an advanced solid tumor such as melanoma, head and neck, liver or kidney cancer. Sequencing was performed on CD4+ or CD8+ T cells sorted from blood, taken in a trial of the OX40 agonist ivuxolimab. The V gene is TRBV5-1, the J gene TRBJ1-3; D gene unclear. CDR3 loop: CASSPDPAGNTIYF. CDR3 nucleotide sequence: TGCGCCAGCAGCCCAGATCCGGCTGGAAACACCATATATTTT. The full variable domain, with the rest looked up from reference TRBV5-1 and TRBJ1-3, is KAGVTQTPRYLIKTRGQQVTLSCSPISGHRSVSWYQQTPGQGLQFLFEYFSETQRNKGNFPGRFSGRQFSNSRSEMNVSTLELGDSALYLCASSPDPAGNTIYFGEGSWLTVV.